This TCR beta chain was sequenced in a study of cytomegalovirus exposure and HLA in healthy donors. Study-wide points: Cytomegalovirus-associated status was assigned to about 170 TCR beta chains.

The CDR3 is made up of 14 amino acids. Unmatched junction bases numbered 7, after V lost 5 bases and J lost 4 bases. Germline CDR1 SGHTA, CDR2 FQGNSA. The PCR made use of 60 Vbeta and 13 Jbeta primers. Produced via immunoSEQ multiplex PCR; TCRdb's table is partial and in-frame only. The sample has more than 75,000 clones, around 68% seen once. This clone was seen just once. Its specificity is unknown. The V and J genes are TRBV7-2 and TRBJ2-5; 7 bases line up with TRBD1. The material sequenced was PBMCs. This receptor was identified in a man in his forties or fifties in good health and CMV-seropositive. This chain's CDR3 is CASSAWTGPETQYF. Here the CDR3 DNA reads TGTGCCAGCAGCGCGTGGACAGGCCCAGAGACCCAGTACTTC. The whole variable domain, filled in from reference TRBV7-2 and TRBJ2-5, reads GAGVSQSPSNKVTEKGKDVELRCDPISGHTALYWYRQSLGQGLEFLIYFQGNSAPDKSGLPSDRFSAERTGGSVSTLTIQRTQQEDSAVYLCASSAWTGPETQYFGPGTRLLVL.